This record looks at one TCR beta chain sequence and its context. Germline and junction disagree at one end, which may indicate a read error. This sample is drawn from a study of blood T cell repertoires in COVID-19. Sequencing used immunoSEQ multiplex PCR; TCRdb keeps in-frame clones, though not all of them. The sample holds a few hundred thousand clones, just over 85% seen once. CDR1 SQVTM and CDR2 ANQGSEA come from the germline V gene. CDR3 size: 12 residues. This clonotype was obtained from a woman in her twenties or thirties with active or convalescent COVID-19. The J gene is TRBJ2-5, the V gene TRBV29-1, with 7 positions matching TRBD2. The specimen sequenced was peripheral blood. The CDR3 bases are TGCAGCGCCCAGCGGGACCAGGAGACCCAGTACTTC. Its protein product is CSAQRDQETQYF.